The entry below describes one T cell receptor (beta chain). As yet, its antigen is unknown. This may be a read error, as it is one base from a much larger clone. TCRdb reanalysed the reads using MiXCR and keeps one entry per CDR3 protein. Seen here are about 500,000 distinct CDR3 sequences, roughly 34% observed once, and the top ten hold 15% to 20%. This sample was included in a study of T cell repertoires in cytomegalovirus infection. About the research overall: Used in the study were CMV epitopes, some recently identified and HLA-C-restricted, others well-studied and HLA-B-restricted. Public TCR beta signatures marked donors with CMV infection and the matching HLA.

Germline V gene sequence: CDR1 MNHNS, CDR2 SASEGT. J was trimmed by 5 bases and V by 7 bases; bases with no gene match: 5. The CDR3 is 13 residues long. Study-level points and caveats: Ex vivo responses were dominated by HLA-C-restricted CMV-specific TCR beta clonotypes. Accumulated public TCR beta family frequency recognized individuals carrying CMV together with the relevant HLA.

The V gene is TRBV6-1, the J gene TRBJ2-5; TRBD1 matches 9 bases. Here the sequenced sample was cultured PBMCs, taken from culture after CMV antigen stimulation. The sequence was obtained from a human donor in good health (CMV status not recorded). Some clones in this sample may be carry-over from other donors' samples. CDR3 residues: CASNLGQGETQYF. CDR3 coding DNA: TGTGCCAGCAACTTAGGACAGGGGGAGACCCAGTACTTC.